This T cell receptor (beta chain) was sequenced during a study of cytomegalovirus exposure and HLA in healthy donors (dated by TCRdb to about 2017). About the full investigation: According to an earlier analysis of a few hundred of the donors, some 180 million T cells yielded 100 million or so unique TCR beta sequences and 250 to 350 Gb of sequence data. Donor age, sex, ethnicity and CMV serostatus were compiled alongside the repertoire data. HLA typing covered class I and class II loci at four-digit resolution. The T cell repertoires of several hundred subjects were profiled by immunosequencing and related to cytomegalovirus serostatus. An earlier analysis of more than 450 of the donors used high-throughput TCR beta sequencing to judge whether each TCR beta V gene segment behaved as functional or pseudogenic. A later analysis re-examined previously published TCR beta repertoires from more than 650 donors and added high-resolution HLA genotyping to investigate patterns of TCR occurrence. Genome-wide SNP genotypes for about three fifths of the roughly 670 donors were used in a later genetic analysis, which treated that subset as a discovery cohort. Across some 400 genotyped donors of the cohort, an average of about 240,000 unique TCR beta nucleotide sequences per donor were sequenced, and roughly 17% of those sequences were non-productive. Along with the roughly 700-subject first cohort, a separate validation cohort of some 130 different subjects was used. Rather than drawing on any new phenotypic data, the later analysis identified candidate immune exposures from TCR beta sequences and the way those sequences occurred across donors. All discovery cohort repertoires had been generated using a single sequencing platform. About five DR-DQ haplotypes were treated as single units for association and clustering because of strong linkage in the cohort. The study combined high-throughput TCR immunosequencing, statistical association of individual TCRs with disease status, and machine learning to predict cytomegalovirus infection status. The genetic ancestry cluster associated with self-reported Caucasian donors included over 65% of the 350 to 500 genotyped donors. Typing coverage varied by locus: about 629-640 donors for A, B, C, DRB1 and DQB1; under 550 for DQA1; over 600 for DPA1; fewer than 480 for DPB1. The study was designed to test whether signatures of past pathogen exposure could be identified by cataloging public T cell receptors. Around 300 gigabases of sequencing data and tens of millions of unique TCR sequences were included in an early release covering several hundred HLA-typed donors.

Overall study outcomes, separate from this receptor: In a later analysis, around 15,000 TCR beta sequences were associated with specific HLA alleles at a false discovery rate of 0.05. Several of the top co-occurrence clusters appeared to be linked to parvovirus B19, influenza, CMV and Epstein-Barr virus, according to a later analysis. Immune exposure information for the cohort was limited to CMV serostatus. In an earlier analysis of about 540 of the donors, most TCR beta V segments were observed in productive rearrangements about 90% or about 30% of the time, broadly matching IMGT annotations. Linkage disequilibrium might explain the correlated functional status among segregating V segments, but an unknown experimental factor could not be ruled out. In a later genetic analysis, a missense DCLRE1C variant was associated with V-gene and J-gene trimming of TCR beta chains, and the association was replicated in an independent cohort. Most TCR sequences were seen in very few donors, while some public TCRs were found in many individuals. In this cohort, only TCR beta chains were sequenced, and detectable features were limited by the absence of alpha or paired-chain data. Three of the identified cytomegalovirus-associated TCR beta chains were confirmed in vitro to be specific for cytomegalovirus antigens. The authors suggested that the approach could potentially be extended to other disease states and immunological phenotypes. The study gave a list of under 200 TCR beta chains associated with cytomegalovirus. According to a later analysis, most CMV-associated TCR beta chains appeared to be HLA-restricted, and the HLA associations seemed to be driven largely by CMV exposure. A further reported finding was that TCR beta sequences accurately predicted the HLA-A and HLA-B alleles for most subjects in the first cohort. When HLA alleles, especially DR and DQ, strongly co-occurred, TCR associations were difficult to assign to individual alleles. The sequencing pipeline was judged likely to have produced a cluster of highly shared sequence variants as a technical artifact. Some IMGT-functional V segments, including TRBV6-2 and TRBV6-3, could not be distinguished by the 87-base-pair reads and were therefore excluded. Because some donors lacked HLA typing at each locus, the association tests relied only on the typed subset. Because counts were too low, seventeen rarely observed V segments, including chromosome 9 orphons, were excluded from the earlier analysis of 587 of the donors. Cytomegalovirus status was reported to be diagnosed by the classifier with high specificity and sensitivity in both the original and validation cohorts. According to a later genetic analysis, donors in an Asian-associated ancestry cluster had fewer N-insertions in productive TCRs than the roughly 670-donor mean. Compared with equally common non-associated chains, HLA-associated TCR beta chains in a later analysis were more clonally expanded and had lower generation probabilities. Presence/absence analyses assumed roughly uniform sequencing depth across donors, an assumption that may not hold. In a later analysis, TCR association rates were found to vary across HLA loci, with the most associated TCRs seen for DRB1 alleles and the fewest for HLA-C alleles.

The cohort was made up of about 670 healthy bone marrow donors. Cohort members were all nominally healthy when sampled, although unrecorded immune exposures were likely present. CMV serostatus was positive for 289 and negative for about half of the roughly 700 cohort members, and was not recorded for this donor. A peripheral blood sample was collected from each donor, and TCR beta sequencing was performed on peripheral blood mononuclear cells. The Qiagen DNeasy Blood Extraction Kit was used to extract genomic DNA from the blood cell samples. The library came from the immunoSEQ multiplex PCR assay. For the multiplex PCR, a mixture combining 60 forward primers for TCR Vbeta segments and 13 reverse primers for TCR Jbeta segments was used. The CDR3 region of rearranged TCR beta genes was amplified from genomic DNA with a multiplex PCR assay. The Illumina HiSeq System was used to sequence the amplified TCR beta libraries as 87-base-pair reads. As for the authors' bioinformatics: A later analysis counted tens of millions of unique TCR beta chains across the 500 to 850 repertoires, and roughly 11 million of these chains were shared by at least two donors. A nearest-neighbor algorithm error-corrected the raw reads and collapsed the reads into unique sequences, merging closely related sequences to remove PCR and sequencing errors. Alignment of CDR3 sequences to IMGT reference sequences was used to assign V, D and J gene segments. For a sequence to be retained, a match of at least six nucleotides to both a V gene segment and a J gene segment was required. Rearrangements were classified as productive when the CDR3 lacked stop codons and remained in frame with V and J, and all other rearrangements were classified as non-productive. Following IMGT convention, CDR3 was defined as the stretch from the second conserved V-encoded cysteine up to the conserved J-encoded phenylalanine. In an earlier analysis of just under 600 of the donors, sequences lacking an unambiguous match to a single V gene segment were excluded. In an earlier analysis of around 590 of the donors, a V segment was called functional when productive rearrangements were above 56.7%, and segregating when the standard deviation between donors exceeded 5%. A statistical classification framework was built for diagnosing cytomegalovirus status from the catalog of TCR beta chain sequences. A later analysis assigned V and J genes by comparing TCR nucleotide sequences with IMGT/GENE-DB human TR gene sequences. In a later analysis, CDR3 sequences and most-parsimonious VDJ recombination scenarios were assigned using the TCRdist pipeline. In a later analysis, each TCR beta chain was defined by its CDR3 amino acid sequence together with its V-gene family, and reads without a unique V-gene family were excluded. A later analysis removed 592 highly shared, low-generation-probability nucleotide sequences to deal with suspected cross-contamination and a sequencing artifact. A later analysis calculated a clonal expansion index for each public chain from normalized within-repertoire ranks of inferred template counts. Generation probabilities in a later analysis came from a VDJ recombination model fitted to out-of-frame rearrangements, and those results were checked against IGoR. A later analysis scored TCR-TCR, TCR-HLA and TCR-CMV co-occurrence with hypergeometric tests, applying a repertoire-size bias correction to TCR pairs. In a later analysis, false discovery rates were estimated by permuting HLA or CMV assignments 20 times. In a later analysis, co-occurring TCRs were grouped using DBSCAN, with TCRdist sequence similarity added in when clustering inside HLA-allele-positive subsets. Repertoires with fewer than 30,000 or more than 120,000 public chains, plus five repertoires with anomalous nucleotide sharing, were excluded from co-occurrence clustering. TCRdb took over this immuneACCESS table, retaining in-frame rearrangements with V and J assigned. Such tables are incomplete; in checked studies, under half of the missing clones stem from an unresolved V gene, and the remainder is unexplained. That table supplies the V and J calls and clone size; D and trimming were determined from the DNA. For this sample there are about 160,000 clones; roughly 77% appear just once. 3.5% of the sample goes to the ten largest clones.

Taken from the germline V gene, the CDR1 and CDR2 loops are MGHRA and YSYEKL. Taken from cysteine to phenylalanine, the CDR3 has 13 residues. This entry keeps only the CDR3 DNA: 39 bases, framed from base 1. At the junction V is shortened by 1 base and J by 3 bases, with 6 bases in between. Worth noting for this clone: Its antigen is unknown. Base qualities are missing; no much larger clone stands one base away.

This TCR came from a human donor in good health. This receptor chain uses TRBV4-1 and TRBJ1-1; the D gene is not confidently resolved. The specimen was PBMCs. The base sequence is TGCGCCAGCAGCCAAGTACTGGACACTGAAGCTTTCTTT. It is translated as CASSQVLDTEAFF.